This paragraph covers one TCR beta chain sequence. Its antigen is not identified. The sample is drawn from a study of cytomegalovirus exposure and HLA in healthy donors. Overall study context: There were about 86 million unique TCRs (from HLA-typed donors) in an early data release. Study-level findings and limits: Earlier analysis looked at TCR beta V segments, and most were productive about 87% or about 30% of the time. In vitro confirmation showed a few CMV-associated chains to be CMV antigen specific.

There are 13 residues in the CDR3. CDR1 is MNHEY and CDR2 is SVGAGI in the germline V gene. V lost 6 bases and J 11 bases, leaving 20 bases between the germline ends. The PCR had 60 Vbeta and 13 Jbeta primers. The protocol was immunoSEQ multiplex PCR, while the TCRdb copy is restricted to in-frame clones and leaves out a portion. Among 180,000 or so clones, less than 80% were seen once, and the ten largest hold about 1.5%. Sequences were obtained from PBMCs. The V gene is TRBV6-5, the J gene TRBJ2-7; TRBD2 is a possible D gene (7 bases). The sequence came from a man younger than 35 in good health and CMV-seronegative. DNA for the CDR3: TGTGCCAGCAGGCCCGGGGGGCGGGGAAAAGAGTACTTC. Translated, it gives CASRPGGRGKEYF.